The 15 T cell receptor beta chains listed next were all sequenced from one sample in a study of identifying expanded T cells in peripheral blood. Method: immunoSEQ multiplex PCR; TCRdb's copy keeps in-frame clones and lacks some. The table has 70,000 to 95,000 clones, around nine tenths seen once. Sample: blood. The receptor source for this set is a person between 18 and 70 years old in good health.

The chain has TRBV19 and TRBJ2-1; possible D gene TRBD2, 7 bases. Trimming cost V 5 bases and J 10 bases, with 24 bases left between them. The germline V gene has CDR1 LNHDA and CDR2 SQIVND (reference sequence). This CDR3 contains 16 residues. CDR3 in DNA: TGTGCCAGTAGTTTGACAGGCCCCCGCGGGGGTAGCGAGCAGTTCTTC. Amino acid sequence: CASSLTGPRGGSEQFF.

The rearrangement joins TRBV11-2 to TRBJ2-4; TRBD1 aligns across 8 bases. V lost 3 bases and J lost 7; bases outside the gene matches: 5. Germline loops: CDR1 SGHAT, CDR2 FQNNGV. This CDR3 comprises 14 residues. The CDR3 nucleotides are TGTGCCAGCAGCTTGACAGGGGAGAGGAACATTCAGTACTTC. This encodes CASSLTGERNIQYF. Looking up the rest from reference TRBV11-2 and TRBJ2-4 gives the full variable domain: EAGVAQSPRYKIIEKRQSVAFWCNPISGHATLYWYQQILGQGPKLLIQFQNNGVVDDSQLPKDRFSAERLKGVDSTLKIQPAKLEDSAVYLCASSLTGERNIQYFGAGTRLSVL.

This chain joins TRBV25-1 and TRBJ2-2; D may be TRBD1 (5 bases). Trimming took 5 bases from V and 3 from J, leaving 7 bases between them. Germline assignment: CDR1 MGHDK and CDR2 SYGVNS. The CDR3 loop spans 13 amino acids. CDR3: CASSTGDTGELFF. DNA of the CDR3: TGTGCCAGCAGTACAGGAGACACCGGGGAGCTGTTTTTT.

The chain recombines TRBV4-2 with TRBJ2-1; 7 bases match TRBD1. The CDR3 has 16 residues. After removal of 4 bases from V and 4 bases from J, the junction contained 10 bases not matched to a gene. Germline values: CDR1 LGHNA, CDR2 YNFKEQ. The CDR3 nucleotides read TGTGCCAGCAGCCCGGTACGACAGGGACCATACAATGAGCAGTTCTTC. Translating it yields CASSPVRQGPYNEQFF.

V gene TRBV11-2 combines with J gene TRBJ2-7; no definite D call. V dropped 5 bases and J dropped 1 base, with 15 bases sitting between them. The CDR3 is 15 amino acids. Germline CDR1 is SGHAT and CDR2 is FQNNGV. This CDR3 reads CASSLRRTGSYEQYF. CDR3 DNA sequence: TGTGCCAGCAGCCTCCGACGGACGGGTTCCTACGAGCAGTACTTC.

The chain links TRBV7-2 to TRBJ2-7, with D possibly being TRBD1 or TRBD2 (5 bases each). The germline gives CDR1 SGHTA, CDR2 FQGNSA. V lost 1 base, J lost 1 base, and 11 bases lay in between. The CDR3 is 15 residues long. The chain's CDR3 is CASSLEGTGSYEQYF. The CDR3 region has the DNA TGTGCCAGCAGCTTAGAAGGGACGGGGTCCTACGAGCAGTACTTC.

The genes are TRBV5-1 and TRBJ2-3, with 9 bases that match TRBD2. CDR1 SGHRS and CDR2 YFSETQ come from the germline V gene. The CDR3 has 16 amino acids. Trimming cost V 0 bases and J 4 bases; bases outside gene matches: 6. CDR3 residues: CASSLARGGAADTQYF. CDR3 DNA sequence: TGCGCCAGCAGCTTGGCGCGCGGGGGGGCCGCAGATACGCAGTATTTT.

This clone has a single count. V usage is TRBV28 and J usage is TRBJ2-7; D is unclear. The CDR3 consists of 11 residues. Germline CDR1 reads MDHEN; CDR2 reads SYDVKM. V lost 6 bases, J lost 6 bases, and 9 bases lay in between. The CDR3 region is CASSPSLEQYF. The CDR3 region has the DNA TGTGCCAGCAGCCCCTCTCTCGAGCAGTACTTC.

The V call is TRBV2, the J call TRBJ2-7, with D perhaps TRBD1 (6 bases). The CDR3 spans 14 residues. Trimming removed 4 bases at V and 2 bases at J, with 12 bases between. The germline V gene has CDR1 SNHLY and CDR2 FYNNEI. CDR3 in DNA: TGTGCCAGCAGTGCGCAGACAGGCCCCTACGAGCAGTACTTC. The encoded protein is CASSAQTGPYEQYF.

This sequence joins TRBV6-4 and TRBJ2-2; D not resolved. Germline assignment: CDR1 MRHNA and CDR2 SNTAGT. Trimming removed 0 bases from V and 1 base from J, with 3 bases in between. The CDR3 consists of 14 residues. The CDR3 loop is CASSDSGNTGELFF. The CDR3 DNA follows: TGTGCCAGCAGTGACTCTGGGAACACCGGGGAGCTGTTTTTT.

This CDR3 is CASRGLAVITDTQYF. CDR3 coding DNA: TGTGCCAGCAGGGGACTAGCGGTAATCACAGATACGCAGTATTTT. The chain uses TRBV28 and TRBJ2-3, with 11 positions matching TRBD2. J gave up 2 bases and V 6 bases, and 4 bases lay outside the gene matches. This CDR3 region has 15 residues. Germline CDR1 reads MDHEN; CDR2 reads SYDVKM.

J is TRBJ1-2 and V is TRBV19; 7 bases match TRBD1. The CDR3 spans 16 residues. V lost 4 bases to trimming and J lost 4 bases; unmatched junction nucleotides: 12. The germline gives CDR1 LNHDA, CDR2 SQIVND (reference sequence). For the CDR3, the DNA is TGTGCCAGTAGTACGACAGGGACCGGGACTTCCTATGGCTACACCTTC. The encoded protein is CASSTTGTGTSYGYTF.

There are a few counts of this clone. The CDR3 loop is CASSQESGYQPQHF. CDR3 nucleotide sequence: TGCGCCAGCAGCCAAGAAAGTGGGTATCAGCCCCAGCATTTT. This sequence joins TRBV4-1 and TRBJ1-5; D ambiguous. Trimming cost V 0 bases and J 5 bases, with 8 bases left between them. The CDR3 is 14 residues long. Germline CDR1 MGHRA, CDR2 YSYEKL.

The chain links TRBV7-2 to TRBJ2-7; D is perhaps TRBD1 (5 bases). V was trimmed by 7 bases and J by 3 bases, leaving 13 bases between them. The germline V gene has CDR1 SGHTA and CDR2 FQGNSA. The CDR3 has 13 amino acids. The CDR3 nucleotides read TGTGCCAGCACCGATGTAGGGGACTACGAGCAGTACTTC. This translates into CASTDVGDYEQYF.

This chain joins TRBV30 and TRBJ2-3; TRBD2 aligns across 7 bases. The CDR3 covers 13 residues. V trimming: 3 bases; J trimming: 4 bases; junction bases outside the gene matches: 4. The germline CDR1 and CDR2 sequences are GTSNPN and SVGIG (reference sequence). In nucleotides, the CDR3 is TGTGCCTGGAGATCTAGCGGTCCAGATACGCAGTATTTT. As protein: CAWRSSGPDTQYF. The complete variable domain, with remaining parts taken from reference TRBV30 and TRBJ2-3, reads SQTIHQWPATLVQPVGSPLSLECTVEGTSNPNLYWYRQAAGRGLQLLFYSVGIGQISSEVPQNLSASRPQDRQFILSSKKLLLSDSGFYLCAWRSSGPDTQYFGPGTRLTVL.